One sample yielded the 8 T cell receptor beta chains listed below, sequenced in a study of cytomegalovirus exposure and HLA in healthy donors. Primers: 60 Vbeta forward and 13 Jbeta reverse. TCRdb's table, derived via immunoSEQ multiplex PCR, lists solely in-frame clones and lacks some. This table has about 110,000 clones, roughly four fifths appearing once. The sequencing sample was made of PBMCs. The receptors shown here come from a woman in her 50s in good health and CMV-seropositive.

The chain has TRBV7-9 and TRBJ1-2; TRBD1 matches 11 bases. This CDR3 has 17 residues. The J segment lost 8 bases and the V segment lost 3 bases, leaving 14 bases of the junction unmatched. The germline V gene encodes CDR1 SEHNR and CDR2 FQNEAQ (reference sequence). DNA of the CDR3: TGTGCCAGCAGCTTCCGTCCCGGGACAGGGGGATTGTCCGGCTACACCTTC. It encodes CASSFRPGTGGLSGYTF. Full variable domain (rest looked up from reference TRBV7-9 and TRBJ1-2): DTGVSQNPRHKITKRGQNVTFRCDPISEHNRLYWYRQTLGQGPEFLTYFQNEAQLEKSRLLSDRFSAERPKGSFSTLEIQRTEQGDSAMYLCASSFRPGTGGLSGYTFGSGTRLTVV.

The CDR3 DNA is TGTGCCAGCAGCTTGGGGGTAAGGGGTAATTCACCCCTCCACTTT. Amino acid sequence: CASSLGVRGNSPLHF. The chain has TRBV5-6 and TRBJ1-6; a weak D match, TRBD1 (5 bases). Per the germline V gene, CDR1 is SGHDT and CDR2 is YYEEEE. CDR3 length equals 15 residues. V dropped 0 bases and J dropped 6 bases, with 10 bases sitting between them.

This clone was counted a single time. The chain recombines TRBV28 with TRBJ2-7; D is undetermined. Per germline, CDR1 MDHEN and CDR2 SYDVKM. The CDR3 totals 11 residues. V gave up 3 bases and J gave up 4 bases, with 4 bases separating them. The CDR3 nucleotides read TGTGCCAGCAGTTTCAGTTACGAGCAGTACTTC. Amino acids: CASSFSYEQYF.

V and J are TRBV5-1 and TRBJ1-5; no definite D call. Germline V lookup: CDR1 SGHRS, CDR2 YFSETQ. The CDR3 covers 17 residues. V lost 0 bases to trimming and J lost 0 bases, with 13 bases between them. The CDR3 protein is CASSLANREGSNQPQHF. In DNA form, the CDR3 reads TGCGCCAGCAGCTTGGCTAACCGGGAGGGTAGCAATCAGCCCCAGCATTTT. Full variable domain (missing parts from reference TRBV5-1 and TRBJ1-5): KAGVTQTPRYLIKTRGQQVTLSCSPISGHRSVSWYQQTPGQGLQFLFEYFSETQRNKGNFPGRFSGRQFSNSRSEMNVSTLELGDSALYLCASSLANREGSNQPQHFGDGTRLSIL.

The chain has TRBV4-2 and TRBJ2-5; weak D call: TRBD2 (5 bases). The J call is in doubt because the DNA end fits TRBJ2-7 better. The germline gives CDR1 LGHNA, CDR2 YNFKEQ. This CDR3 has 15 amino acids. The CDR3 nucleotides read TGTGCCAGCAGCCAAGCTCGCCTCGGGGAACACGAGCAGTACTTC. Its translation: CASSQARLGEHEQYF.

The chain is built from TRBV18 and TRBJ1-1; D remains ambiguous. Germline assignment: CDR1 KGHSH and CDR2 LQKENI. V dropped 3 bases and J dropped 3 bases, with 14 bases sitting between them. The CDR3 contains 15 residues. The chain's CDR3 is CASSPTTAAYTEAFF. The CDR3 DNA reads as TGTGCCAGCTCACCTACCACTGCGGCCTACACTGAAGCTTTCTTT.

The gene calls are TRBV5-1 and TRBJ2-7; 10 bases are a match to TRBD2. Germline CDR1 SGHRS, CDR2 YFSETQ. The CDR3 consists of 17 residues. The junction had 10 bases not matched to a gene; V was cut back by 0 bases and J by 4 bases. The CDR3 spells CASSLGAGGIPKYEQYF. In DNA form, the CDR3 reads TGCGCCAGCAGCTTGGGAGCGGGGGGGATCCCTAAGTACGAGCAGTACTTC.

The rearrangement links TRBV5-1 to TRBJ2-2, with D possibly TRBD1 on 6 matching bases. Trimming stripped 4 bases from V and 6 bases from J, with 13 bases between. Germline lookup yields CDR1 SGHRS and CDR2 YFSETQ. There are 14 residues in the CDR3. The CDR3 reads CASSASTGPGELFF. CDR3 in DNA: TGCGCCAGCAGCGCCTCGACAGGCCCCGGGGAGCTGTTTTTT.